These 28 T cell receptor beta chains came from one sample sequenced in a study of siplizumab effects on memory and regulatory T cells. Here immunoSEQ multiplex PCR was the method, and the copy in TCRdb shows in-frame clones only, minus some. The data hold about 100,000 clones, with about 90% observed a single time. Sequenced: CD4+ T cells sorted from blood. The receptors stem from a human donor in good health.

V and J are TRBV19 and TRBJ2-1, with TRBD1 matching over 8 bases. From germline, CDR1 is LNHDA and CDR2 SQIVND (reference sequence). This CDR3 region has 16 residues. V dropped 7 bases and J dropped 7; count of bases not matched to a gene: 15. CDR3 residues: CASNSRMGTGGNEQFF. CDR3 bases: TGTGCCAGTAACAGCCGTATGGGCACAGGGGGGAATGAGCAGTTCTTC.

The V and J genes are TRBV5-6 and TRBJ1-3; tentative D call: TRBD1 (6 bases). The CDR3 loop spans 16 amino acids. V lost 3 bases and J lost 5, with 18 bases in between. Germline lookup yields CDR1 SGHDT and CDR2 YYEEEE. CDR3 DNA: TGTGCCAGCAGCTCCAACCGGGACAAAAATAGAAACACCATATATTTT. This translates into CASSSNRDKNRNTIYF.

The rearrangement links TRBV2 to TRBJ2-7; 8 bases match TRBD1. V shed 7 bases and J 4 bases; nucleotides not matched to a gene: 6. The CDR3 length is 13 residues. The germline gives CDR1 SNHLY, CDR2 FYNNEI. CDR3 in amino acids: CASKDRDLYEQYF. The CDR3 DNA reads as TGTGCCAGCAAGGACAGGGACCTATACGAGCAGTACTTC.

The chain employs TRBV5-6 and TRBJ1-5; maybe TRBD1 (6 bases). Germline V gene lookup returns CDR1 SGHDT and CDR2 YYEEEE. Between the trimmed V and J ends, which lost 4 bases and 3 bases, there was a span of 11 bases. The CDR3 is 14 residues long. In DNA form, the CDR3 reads TGTGCCAGCAGCCTTTACAGGGACAATCAGCCCCAGCATTTT. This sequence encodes CASSLYRDNQPQHF.

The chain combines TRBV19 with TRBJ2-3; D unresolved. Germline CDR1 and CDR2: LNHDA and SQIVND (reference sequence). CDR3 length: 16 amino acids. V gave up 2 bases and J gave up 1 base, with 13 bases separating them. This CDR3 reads CASSIRHSSRTDTQYF. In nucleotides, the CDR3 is TGTGCCAGTAGTATAAGACACTCCTCCCGCACAGATACGCAGTATTTT. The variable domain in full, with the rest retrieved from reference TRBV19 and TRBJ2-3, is DGGITQSPKYLFRKEGQNVTLSCEQNLNHDAMYWYRQDPGQGLRLIYYSQIVNDFQKGDIAEGYSVSREKKESFPLTVTSAQKNPTAFYLCASSIRHSSRTDTQYFGPGTRLTVL.

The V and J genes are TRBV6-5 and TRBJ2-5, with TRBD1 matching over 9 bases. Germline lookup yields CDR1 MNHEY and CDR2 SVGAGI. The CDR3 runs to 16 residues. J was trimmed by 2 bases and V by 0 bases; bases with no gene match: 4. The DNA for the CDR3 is TGTGCCAGCAGTTACTCGACCGGACAGGGGCAAGAGACCCAGTACTTC. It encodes CASSYSTGQGQETQYF.

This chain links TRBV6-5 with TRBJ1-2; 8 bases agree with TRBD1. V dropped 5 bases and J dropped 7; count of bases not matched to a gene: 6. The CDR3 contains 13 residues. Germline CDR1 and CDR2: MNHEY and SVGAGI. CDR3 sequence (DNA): TGTGCCAGCAGTCAAGGACAGGGTGGTGGCTACACCTTC. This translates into CASSQGQGGGYTF.

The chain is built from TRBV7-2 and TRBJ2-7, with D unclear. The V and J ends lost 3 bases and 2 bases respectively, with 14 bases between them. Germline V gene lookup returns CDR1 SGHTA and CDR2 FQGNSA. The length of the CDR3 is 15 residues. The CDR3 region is CASSFLGRRPYEQYF. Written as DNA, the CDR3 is TGTGCCAGCAGCTTTTTGGGTCGCCGACCCTACGAGCAGTACTTC.

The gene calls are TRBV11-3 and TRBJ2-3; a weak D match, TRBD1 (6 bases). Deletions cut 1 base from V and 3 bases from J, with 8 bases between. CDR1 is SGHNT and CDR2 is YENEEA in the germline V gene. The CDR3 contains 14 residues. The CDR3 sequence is CASSLGGPTDTQYF. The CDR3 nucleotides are TGTGCCAGCAGCTTAGGGGGGCCGACAGATACGCAGTATTTT.

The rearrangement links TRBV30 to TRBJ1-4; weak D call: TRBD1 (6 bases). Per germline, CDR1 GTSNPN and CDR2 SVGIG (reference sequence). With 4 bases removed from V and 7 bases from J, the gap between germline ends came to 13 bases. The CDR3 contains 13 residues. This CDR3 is CAWIGQFSEKLFF. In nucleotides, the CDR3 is TGTGCCTGGATTGGACAGTTTAGTGAAAAACTGTTTTTT.

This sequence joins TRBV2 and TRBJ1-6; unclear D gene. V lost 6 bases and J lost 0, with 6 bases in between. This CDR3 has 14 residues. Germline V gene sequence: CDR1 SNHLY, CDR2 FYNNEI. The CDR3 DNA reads TGTGCCAGCAGGGGGAACTCCTATAATTCACCCCTCCACTTT. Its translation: CASRGNSYNSPLHF.

In DNA, the CDR3 is TGTGCCAGCAGCCAAATCGGGGGGCCGCAGTCCTCCTACGAGCAGTACTTC. Protein: CASSQIGGPQSSYEQYF. The V gene is TRBV4-2, the J gene TRBJ2-7, with TRBD2 as a possible D gene (7 bases). The germline V gene encodes CDR1 LGHNA and CDR2 YNFKEQ. Trimming cost V 2 bases and J 0 bases, with 17 bases left between them. The CDR3 is 17 residues long.

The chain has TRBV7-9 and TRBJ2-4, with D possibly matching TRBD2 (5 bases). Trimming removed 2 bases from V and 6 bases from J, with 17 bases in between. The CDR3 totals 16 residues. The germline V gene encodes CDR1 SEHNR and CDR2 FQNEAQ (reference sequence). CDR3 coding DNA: TGTGCCAGCAGCTTATCGGGATCGGTGGCTATAAACATTCAGTACTTC. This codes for CASSLSGSVAINIQYF.

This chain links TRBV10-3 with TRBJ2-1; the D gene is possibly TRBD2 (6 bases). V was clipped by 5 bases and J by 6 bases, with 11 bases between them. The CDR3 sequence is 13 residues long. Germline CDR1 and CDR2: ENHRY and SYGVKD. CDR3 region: CAISMGLSNEQFF. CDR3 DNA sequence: TGTGCCATCAGTATGGGACTCTCCAATGAGCAGTTCTTC.

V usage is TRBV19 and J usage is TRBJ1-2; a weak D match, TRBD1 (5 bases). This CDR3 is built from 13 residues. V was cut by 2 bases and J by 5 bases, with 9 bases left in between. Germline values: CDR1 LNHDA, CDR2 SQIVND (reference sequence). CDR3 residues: CASSISREYGYTF. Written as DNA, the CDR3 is TGTGCCAGTAGTATATCCAGGGAGTATGGCTACACCTTC.

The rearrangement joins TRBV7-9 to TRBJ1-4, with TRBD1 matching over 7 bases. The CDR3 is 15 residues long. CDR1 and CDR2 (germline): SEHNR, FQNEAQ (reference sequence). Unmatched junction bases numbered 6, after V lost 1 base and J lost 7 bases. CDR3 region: CASSLDRGALEKLFF. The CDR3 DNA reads TGTGCCAGCAGCTTAGACAGGGGCGCGCTTGAAAAACTGTTTTTT.

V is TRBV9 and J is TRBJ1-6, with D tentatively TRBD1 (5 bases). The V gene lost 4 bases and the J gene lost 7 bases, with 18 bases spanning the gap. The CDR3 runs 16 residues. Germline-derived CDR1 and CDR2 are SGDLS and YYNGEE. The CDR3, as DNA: TGTGCCAGCAGCAGCGAGACACGGGGGGACAATTCACCCCTCCACTTT. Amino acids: CASSSETRGDNSPLHF.

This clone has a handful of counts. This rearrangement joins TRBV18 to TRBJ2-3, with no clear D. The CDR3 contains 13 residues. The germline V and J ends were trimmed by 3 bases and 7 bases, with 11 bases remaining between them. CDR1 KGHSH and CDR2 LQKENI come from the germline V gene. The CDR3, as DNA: TGTGCCAGCTCACCCGGCTTGGGGAATACGCAGTATTTT. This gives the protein CASSPGLGNTQYF. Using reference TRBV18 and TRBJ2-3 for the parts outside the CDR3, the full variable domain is NAGVMQNPRHLVRRRGQEARLRCSPMKGHSHVYWYRQLPEEGLKFMVYLQKENIIDESGMPKERFSAEFPKEGPSILRIQQVVRGDSAAYFCASSPGLGNTQYFGPGTRLTVL.

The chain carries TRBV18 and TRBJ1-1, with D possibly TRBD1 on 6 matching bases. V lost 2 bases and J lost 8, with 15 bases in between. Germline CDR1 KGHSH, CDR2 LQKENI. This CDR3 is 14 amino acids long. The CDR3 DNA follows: TGTGCCAGCTCACCATCGACAGGATACCCCGAAGCTTTCTTT. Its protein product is CASSPSTGYPEAFF. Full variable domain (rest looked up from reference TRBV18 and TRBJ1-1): NAGVMQNPRHLVRRRGQEARLRCSPMKGHSHVYWYRQLPEEGLKFMVYLQKENIIDESGMPKERFSAEFPKEGPSILRIQQVVRGDSAAYFCASSPSTGYPEAFFGQGTRLTVV.

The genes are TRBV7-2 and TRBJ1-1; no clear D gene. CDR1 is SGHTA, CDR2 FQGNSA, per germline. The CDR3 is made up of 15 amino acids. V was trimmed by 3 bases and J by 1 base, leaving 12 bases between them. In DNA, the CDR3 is TGTGCCAGCAGCTTCCTCCGGGAATCGAACACTGAAGCTTTCTTT. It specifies CASSFLRESNTEAFF.

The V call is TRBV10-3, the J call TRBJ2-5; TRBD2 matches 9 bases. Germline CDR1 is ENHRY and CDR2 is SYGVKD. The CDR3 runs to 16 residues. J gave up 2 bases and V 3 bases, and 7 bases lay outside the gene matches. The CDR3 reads CAISEGLAGLQETQYF. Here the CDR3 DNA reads TGTGCCATCAGTGAAGGGCTAGCGGGGCTACAAGAGACCCAGTACTTC.

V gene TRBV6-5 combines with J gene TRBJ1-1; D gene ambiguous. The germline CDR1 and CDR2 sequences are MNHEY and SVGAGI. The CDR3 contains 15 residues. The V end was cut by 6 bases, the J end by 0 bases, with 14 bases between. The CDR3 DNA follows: TGTGCCAGCAGCAGTGGTTCGCTAGTGAACACTGAAGCTTTCTTT. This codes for CASSSGSLVNTEAFF.

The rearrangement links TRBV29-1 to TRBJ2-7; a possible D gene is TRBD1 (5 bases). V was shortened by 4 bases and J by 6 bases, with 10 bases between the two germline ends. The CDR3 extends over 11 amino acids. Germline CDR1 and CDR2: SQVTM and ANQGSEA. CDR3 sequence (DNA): TGCAGCGTTGCAGGGATCAGCGAGCAGTACTTC. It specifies CSVAGISEQYF.

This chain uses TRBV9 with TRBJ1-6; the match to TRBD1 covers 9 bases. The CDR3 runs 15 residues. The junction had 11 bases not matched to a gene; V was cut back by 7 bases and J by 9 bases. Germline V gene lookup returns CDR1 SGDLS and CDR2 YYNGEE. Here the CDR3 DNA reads TGTGCCAGCGCCCAAACCGGGACAGGGATTTCACCCCTCCACTTT. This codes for CASAQTGTGISPLHF.

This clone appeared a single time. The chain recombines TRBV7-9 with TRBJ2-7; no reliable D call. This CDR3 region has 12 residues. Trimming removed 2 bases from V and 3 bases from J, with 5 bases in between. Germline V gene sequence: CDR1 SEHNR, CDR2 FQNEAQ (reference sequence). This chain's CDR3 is CASSLNGYEQYF. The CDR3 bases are TGTGCCAGCAGCTTAAACGGCTACGAGCAGTACTTC.

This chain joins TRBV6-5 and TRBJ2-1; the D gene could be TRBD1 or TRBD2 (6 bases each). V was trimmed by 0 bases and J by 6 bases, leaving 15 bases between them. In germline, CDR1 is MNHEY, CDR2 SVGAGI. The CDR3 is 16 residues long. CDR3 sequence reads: CASSYSIWGALNEQFF. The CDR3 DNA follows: TGTGCCAGCAGTTACTCGATATGGGGGGCTCTCAATGAGCAGTTCTTC.

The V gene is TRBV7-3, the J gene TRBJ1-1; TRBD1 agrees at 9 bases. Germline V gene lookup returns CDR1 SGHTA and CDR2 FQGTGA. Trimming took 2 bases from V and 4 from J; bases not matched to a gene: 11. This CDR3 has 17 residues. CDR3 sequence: CASSLSLGPTGGTEAFF. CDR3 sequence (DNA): TGTGCCAGCAGCTTATCATTAGGCCCGACAGGGGGCACTGAAGCTTTCTTT.

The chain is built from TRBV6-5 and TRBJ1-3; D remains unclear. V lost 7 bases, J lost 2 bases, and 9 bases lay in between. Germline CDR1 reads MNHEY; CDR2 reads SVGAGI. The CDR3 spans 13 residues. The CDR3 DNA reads TGTGCCAGCAAAGAGGGTGCTGGAAACACCATATATTTT. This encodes CASKEGAGNTIYF.